The sequence of this T cell receptor beta chain was determined in a study of PD-1 blockade in classical Hodgkin lymphoma. Overall study findings and caveats: Exclusion removed patients who began nivolumab under 1 year after ASCT.

With regard to this clone: What it recognizes is unknown.

Sequenced by immunoSEQ multiplex PCR; TCRdb stores in-frame clones only, minus some. The table includes about 27,000 clones, 75% to 90% detected once. The CDR3 has 14 residues. From germline, CDR1 is SGHKS and CDR2 YYEKEE (reference sequence). V gave up 1 base and J gave up 5 bases, with 10 bases separating them. Specified time point: cycle 4 day 1 (C4D1), after five to seven weeks of nivolumab. All patients relapsed after autologous stem cell transplantation, and brentuximab vedotin exposure varied. Purification of CD4+ T cells from thawed PBMCs was achieved by magnetic negative selection. The chain carries TRBV5-5 and TRBJ2-4, with D perhaps being TRBD1 or TRBD2 (6 bases each). The TCR comes from a human donor with classical Hodgkin lymphoma. Specimen: CD4+ T cells from blood, collected before the fourth cycle of nivolumab. As DNA, the CDR3 is TGTGCCAGCAGCTTGTGGGGGGCCGAAAACATTCAGTACTTC. This sequence encodes CASSLWGAENIQYF.